A selection of T cell receptor beta chains follows, all from one sample in a study of Ad26.COV2.S vaccination and SARS-CoV-2 variants. Clones were read by immunoSEQ multiplex PCR, and TCRdb kept only the in-frame ones, dropping some. Among hundreds of thousands of clones listed, 75% to 95% were seen once. The starting material was peripheral blood, obtained in a trial of Ad26.COV2.S vaccine versus placebo. The receptors derive from a person aged 18-60 years who received the Ad26.COV2.S COVID-19 vaccine or a placebo. The CDR3 runs from the conserved cysteine through the conserved F or W. Each record gives: V gene, clone size, J gene, CDR3 protein. Some rows have no size entry. The others give once, few or many, or a class for an expanded clone.

V: TRBV4-3
size: -
J: TRBJ2-3
CDR3: CASSQDLVAGGTDTQYF

V: TRBV28
size: -
J: TRBJ1-1
CDR3: CASSVTGPTAEAFF

V: TRBV6-6
size: -
J: TRBJ1-1
CDR3: CASRLGLKNTEAFF

V: TRBV5-6
size: -
J: TRBJ2-3
CDR3: CASSPTDPKTQYF

V: TRBV3-1/TRBV3-2
size: few
J: TRBJ2-7
CDR3: CASSQLAGAYEQYF

V: TRBV30
size: -
J: TRBJ2-7
CDR3: CAWSGGTLSSYEQYF

V: TRBV11-3
size: -
J: TRBJ1-3
CDR3: CASSPGTGSNGNTIYF

V: TRBV7-2
size: -
J: TRBJ1-2
CDR3: CASSLVWERRGYTF

V: TRBV27
size: -
J: TRBJ2-7
CDR3: CASSRQGSYEQYF

V: TRBV4-2
size: once
J: TRBJ2-1
CDR3: CASSLGTSGGSSYNEQFF

V: TRBV28
size: -
J: TRBJ2-1
CDR3: CASSPLQREKSYNEQFF

V: TRBV3-1/TRBV3-2
size: -
J: TRBJ2-3
CDR3: CASSLSTAKSTDTQYF

V: TRBV19
size: -
J: TRBJ1-5
CDR3: CASSMGGDPLNQPQHF

V: TRBV7-9
size: -
J: TRBJ1-1
CDR3: CASSPLFTEAFF

V: TRBV15
size: -
J: TRBJ2-1
CDR3: CATSRDLMGLAGFLKYNEQFF

V: TRBV12-3/TRBV12-4
size: -
J: TRBJ1-2
CDR3: CASSFTGHGYTF

V: TRBV6-2/TRBV6-3
size: -
J: TRBJ1-3
CDR3: CASSSHSYRTSGNTIYF

V: TRBV11-2
size: -
J: TRBJ2-1
CDR3: CASSLADNEQFF

V: TRBV5-1
size: -
J: TRBJ2-7
CDR3: CASSPWGPYEQYF

V: TRBV6-5
size: -
J: TRBJ1-6
CDR3: CASSYSSTVINSPLHF

V: TRBV5-6
size: -
J: TRBJ1-6
CDR3: CASSLIGDNSPLHF

V: TRBV4-3
size: -
J: TRBJ2-1
CDR3: CASSQDLTAYNEQFF

V: TRBV5-1
size: few
J: TRBJ2-6
CDR3: CASSRFGEGSGANVLTF

V: TRBV19
size: -
J: TRBJ2-3
CDR3: CASSRYFGTSASPDTQYF

V: TRBV7-9
size: -
J: TRBJ2-4
CDR3: CASSLRLAGVDIQYF

V: TRBV28
size: -
J: TRBJ2-2
CDR3: CASSSAFGELFF

V: TRBV19
size: -
J: TRBJ1-2
CDR3: CASSTYVRVIEGYTF

V: TRBV29-1
size: -
J: TRBJ1-1
CDR3: CSGWSTMNTEAFF

V: TRBV18
size: -
J: TRBJ1-2
CDR3: CASSLQGSGYTF

V: TRBV7-9
size: once
J: TRBJ2-2
CDR3: CASSLPQREVGTGELFF

V: TRBV27
size: -
J: TRBJ2-1
CDR3: CASIGGVRNNEQFF

V: TRBV27
size: -
J: TRBJ2-7
CDR3: CASSSPPGDEQYF

V: TRBV9
size: once
J: TRBJ2-1
CDR3: CASSVGISSRAYNEQFF

V: TRBV7-2
size: -
J: TRBJ2-2
CDR3: CASSSENTGELFF

V: TRBV7-2
size: -
J: TRBJ1-2
CDR3: CASSLDLQGVYGYTF

V: TRBV5-6
size: -
J: TRBJ2-7
CDR3: CASSLGPAGSNYEQYF

V: TRBV2
size: -
J: TRBJ2-7
CDR3: CATVGTASYEQYF

V: TRBV29-1
size: -
J: TRBJ2-1
CDR3: CSVEMSGSYNEQFF

V: TRBV7-3
size: -
J: TRBJ2-3
CDR3: CASSYGAPDTQYF

V: TRBV6-6
size: -
J: TRBJ2-1
CDR3: CASTGTGTYNEQFF

V: TRBV14
size: -
J: TRBJ1-1
CDR3: CASSLRTGMNTEAFF